A selection of T cell receptor beta chains follows, all from one sample in a study of blood T cells in healthy people across ages. TCRdb re-analysed the 5' RACE reads in MiXCR, keeping a single row per CDR3 protein. This table has about 1.8 million distinct CDR3 sequences, about 49% appearing once. Material for sequencing was blood. The receptor source for this set is a woman in her thirties or forties in good health. Both conserved end residues are part of each CDR3. Each record gives: clone size, D gene, V gene, CDR3 length, J gene, CDR3 DNA, CDR3 protein. D genes are given only for firm matches. Clone sizes are given selectively: once, few, many, or a class where the clone is expanded.

>-|TRBD2|TRBV20-1|14|TRBJ2-5
TGCAGTGCCCAAGCGGGGACCAACAAAGAGACCCAGTACTTC
CSAQAGTNKETQYF
>-|-|TRBV6-2/TRBV6-3|13|TRBJ2-1
TGTGCCAGCAGTGCGGGCCGCCGCAATGAGCAGTTCTTC
CASSAGRRNEQFF
>few|-|TRBV29-1|11|TRBJ2-7
TGCAGCGGCGCTGACAGTAACGAGCAGTACTTC
CSGADSNEQYF
>few|TRBD2|TRBV11-2|18|TRBJ2-3
TGTGCCAGCAGCCCAACCCCGATAGCGGGGGGGCGTAAAGATACGCAGTATTTT
CASSPTPIAGGRKDTQYF
>-|TRBD2|TRBV24-1|14|TRBJ2-3
TGTGCCATCGGCGGGGGGACTAGCACAGATACGCAGTATTTT
CAIGGGTSTDTQYF
>-|TRBD2|TRBV5-1|14|TRBJ2-3
TGCGCCAGCAGCTCGGGGAGGGTTGGAGATACGCAGTATTTT
CASSSGRVGDTQYF
>-|TRBD1|TRBV12-3/TRBV12-4|15|TRBJ2-7
TGTGCCAGCAGGAAAAGGACAGGGGGCTTGGGGGGGCAGTACTTC
CASRKRTGGLGGQYF
>few|-|TRBV28|14|TRBJ2-3
TGTGCCAGCAGTGTCAGAGTTAGCACAGATACGCAGTATTTT
CASSVRVSTDTQYF
>-|TRBD2|TRBV25-1|14|TRBJ2-5
TGTGCCAGCAGGAAGGCGGGGGGGATTAATGAGCAGTACTTC
CASRKAGGINEQYF
>-|TRBD1|TRBV9|17|TRBJ1-2
TGTGCCAGCAGCGTTCGGGACAGGGGGACAGCTAACTATGGCTACACCTTC
CASSVRDRGTANYGYTF
>-|-|TRBV7-9|11|TRBJ2-5
TGTGCCAGCAGCTTGGGAAGAGCGGAGTACTTC
CASSLGRAEYF
>-|TRBD2|TRBV4-2|19|TRBJ2-5
TGTGCCAGCAGCCAAGGACCCACCGGGACTAGCGGGGGTCAAGAGACCCAGTACTTC
CASSQGPTGTSGGQETQYF
>-|TRBD1|TRBV3-1|15|TRBJ2-1
TGTGCCAGCAGCGAACCGGGACAGTCATACCGGGGGCAGTTCTTC
CASSEPGQSYRGQFF
>-|TRBD1|TRBV6-1|18|TRBJ2-5
TGTGCCAGCAGTGAAGATCCAACGGGGACAGGGGGCGAAAAGACCCAGTACTTC
CASSEDPTGTGGEKTQYF
>-|-|TRBV20-1|15|TRBJ1-2
TGCAGTGCTAGAGATCTAGCCAGTAGTTCGTCTGGCTACACCTTC
CSARDLASSSSGYTF